This T cell receptor (beta chain) was captured by sequencing in a study of shared clonotypes between healthy human individuals. Whole-study results and caveats: Sampling covered nothing but blood. Tissue TCR repertoires likely differ from those found in blood. Sharing across four donors was highest in naive CD4 (roughly 5%) and lowest in memory CD8 (roughly 0.4%).

Remarks on this clone: Its antigen remains unidentified.

Produced via immunoSEQ multiplex PCR; TCRdb's table is partial and in-frame only. The data contain 800,000 or so clones, just over 95% of them singletons. The CDR3 totals 15 residues. V was clipped by 0 bases and J by 1 base, with 11 bases between them. The germline CDR1 and CDR2 sequences are SGDLS and YYNGEE. Naive CD8 populations comprised CD45RO-negative cells positively selected for CCR7, excluding terminally differentiated effector memory CD45RA+ cells. This chain links TRBV9 with TRBJ2-7; the D gene is possibly TRBD2 (6 bases). This clonotype was obtained from a young man in good health. Sample: naive CD8+ T cells sorted from blood. CDR3 amino acids: CASSVEAGTSYEQYF. Here the CDR3 DNA reads TGTGCCAGCAGCGTAGAGGCGGGAACTTCCTACGAGCAGTACTTC.